The 19 T cell receptor beta chains listed next were all sequenced from one sample in a study of blood T cell repertoires in COVID-19. Assay used: immunoSEQ multiplex PCR; TCRdb lists only in-frame clones, some missing. The data show about 360,000 clones, approximately 80% seen once. The specimen sequenced was peripheral blood. The receptors shown here come from a human donor with acute or convalescent COVID-19. The donor label of this sample is uncertain.

This sequence joins TRBV5-4 and TRBJ2-3, with TRBD2 matching over 8 bases. Trimming at V came to 1 base and at J to 4 bases, leaving 8 bases not matched to a gene. Germline CDR1 SGHNT, CDR2 YYREEE (reference sequence). The CDR3 is 16 amino acids. Here the CDR3 DNA reads TGTGCCAGCAGCTTGTTGACGGGAGGGCCTCCAGATACGCAGTATTTT. Translation: CASSLLTGGPPDTQYF.

The chain joins TRBV4-1 to TRBJ2-1; D possibly corresponds to TRBD2 (9 bases). Germline assignment: CDR1 MGHRA and CDR2 YSYEKL. The V end was cut by 3 bases, the J end by 12 bases, with 27 bases between. This CDR3 contains 17 residues. CDR3 coding DNA: TGCGCCAGCAGCCAGGGACAGGCAGCGGGAGGAAGTCCGGTGCAGTTCTTC. Residues: CASSQGQAAGGSPVQFF.

Worth noting for this clone: The same CDR3 arises from other DNA sequences in this sample as well. The chain couples TRBV30 to TRBJ1-5, with 7 bases lining up with TRBD1. CDR1 and CDR2 from the germline V gene are GTSNPN and SVGIG (reference sequence). Trimming took 2 bases from V and 3 from J; bases not matched to a gene: 4. CDR3 length equals 14 residues. The CDR3 reads CAWSPTGNNQPQHF. The CDR3 nucleotides are TGTGCCTGGAGTCCGACAGGGAACAATCAGCCCCAGCATTTT.

The rearrangement uses TRBV29-1 and TRBJ1-4, with a possible D match to TRBD1 (5 bases). The germline V gene encodes CDR1 SQVTM and CDR2 ANQGSEA. The CDR3 is 14 residues long. Trimming left V 3 bases short and J 8 bases short, with 16 bases between. CDR3 nucleotide sequence: TGCAGCGTTGAGGTAGAAGGGGCAGGAGAAAAACTGTTTTTT. This gives the protein CSVEVEGAGEKLFF.

V and J are TRBV9 and TRBJ2-7; TRBD2 is a possible D gene (7 bases). Germline assignment: CDR1 SGDLS and CDR2 YYNGEE. Trimming took off 2 bases at V and 2 bases at J, with 11 bases between the two ends. The CDR3 runs 14 residues. DNA of the CDR3: TGTGCCAGCAGCGTGAAAGGGGGGGCCTACGAGCAGTACTTC. It yields the protein CASSVKGGAYEQYF. Complete variable domain (other parts from reference TRBV9 and TRBJ2-7): DSGVTQTPKHLITATGQRVTLRCSPRSGDLSVYWYQQSLDQGLQFLIQYYNGEERAKGNILERFSAQQFPDLHSELNLSSLELGDSALYFCASSVKGGAYEQYFGPGTRLTVT.

The V and J genes are TRBV27 and TRBJ1-2; TRBD1 matches at 7 bases. CDR1 is MNHEY and CDR2 is SMNVEV in the germline V gene (reference sequence). CDR3 length equals 13 residues. V was clipped by 3 bases and J by 7 bases; unmatched bases: 5. CDR3 nucleotides: TGTGCCAGCAGTTTTGAGGGGGCGGGTGGCTACACCTTC. Translation: CASSFEGAGGYTF.

The chain joins TRBV27 to TRBJ1-1; D is ambiguous. The CDR3 length is 13 residues. The germline V and J ends were trimmed by 2 bases and 1 base, with 5 bases remaining between them. CDR1 and CDR2 from the germline V gene are MNHEY and SMNVEV (reference sequence). The CDR3 region is CASSLIENTEAFF. In nucleotides, the CDR3 is TGTGCCAGCAGTTTAATAGAGAACACTGAAGCTTTCTTT.

Comment on this clone: Other DNA sequences in the same sample also yield this CDR3. The gene calls are TRBV29-1 and TRBJ1-1; the D is unclear. This CDR3 comprises 11 residues. Trimming took 6 bases from V and 3 from J, leaving 8 bases between them. Germline values: CDR1 SQVTM, CDR2 ANQGSEA. The CDR3 sequence: CSVKRDTEAFF. In DNA, the CDR3 is TGCAGCGTGAAGAGAGACACTGAAGCTTTCTTT. Full variable domain (outside the CDR3, taken from reference TRBV29-1 and TRBJ1-1): SAVISQKPSRDICQRGTSLTIQCQVDSQVTMMFWYRQQPGQSLTLIATANQGSEATYESGFVIDKFPISRPNLTFSTLTVSNMSPEDSSIYLCSVKRDTEAFFGQGTRLTVV.

The chain recombines TRBV2 with TRBJ1-2; 9 bases fit TRBD1. The CDR3 is made up of 16 amino acids. The trim removed 4 bases at V and 6 bases at J, leaving 12 bases unmatched. CDR1 is SNHLY and CDR2 is FYNNEI in the germline V gene. The CDR3 DNA follows: TGTGCCAGCAGTGGAGGGACAGGGAACCCAGGAAATGGCTACACCTTC. This encodes CASSGGTGNPGNGYTF. Variable domain in full (rest from reference TRBV2 and TRBJ1-2): EPEVTQTPSHQVTQMGQEVILRCVPISNHLYFYWYRQILGQKVEFLVSFYNNEISEKSEIFDDQFSVERPDGSNFTLKIRSTKLEDSAMYFCASSGGTGNPGNGYTFGSGTRLTVV.

The V and J genes are TRBV7-8 and TRBJ1-1; D is unclear. V lost 5 bases, J lost 8 bases, and 15 bases lay in between. CDR1 SGHVS and CDR2 FQNEAQ come from the germline V gene. This CDR3 spans 13 amino acids. CDR3 region: CASSPRIKLEAFF. The CDR3 coding sequence is TGTGCCAGCAGCCCGCGTATCAAGTTAGAAGCTTTCTTT.

This chain connects TRBV6-1 to TRBJ1-5; a possible D gene is TRBD1 (6 bases). This CDR3 has 16 residues. In germline, CDR1 is MNHNS, CDR2 SASEGT. Trimming removed 4 bases at V and 7 bases at J, with 20 bases between. CDR3 coding DNA: TGTGCCAGCAGTGGGGGGGGCAGAGCGGGTCTCCAGCCCCAGCATTTT. This gives the protein CASSGGGRAGLQPQHF.

The chain is built from TRBV3-1 (or the pseudogene TRBV3-2) and TRBJ2-5; the match to TRBD2 covers 7 bases. The V gene's germline CDR1 is LGHDT and CDR2 YNNKEL (reference sequence). V shed 4 bases and J 1 base; nucleotides not matched to a gene: 3. The CDR3 is 14 residues long. In DNA form, the CDR3 reads TGTGCCAGCAGCCGACTAGCCCTCCAAGAGACCCAGTACTTC. Translated: CASSRLALQETQYF.

J is TRBJ1-4 and V is TRBV6-1, with TRBD1 as a possible D gene (6 bases). V was pared by 4 bases and J by 0 bases, with 21 bases between. This CDR3 has 19 amino acids. Germline loops: CDR1 MNHNS, CDR2 SASEGT. The CDR3 reads CASSGVGGRVTSTNEKLFF. The CDR3 DNA follows: TGTGCCAGCAGTGGGGTAGGGGGACGGGTCACTTCAACTAATGAAAAACTGTTTTTT.

This chain links TRBV19 with TRBJ2-7; D perhaps matches TRBD1 (5 bases). Germline assignment: CDR1 LNHDA and CDR2 SQIVND (reference sequence). Trimming cost V 6 bases and J 6 bases, with 15 bases left between them. The CDR3 is 13 amino acids. The CDR3 DNA reads TGTGCCAGTAGCGATAATACAGGCACCGAGCAGTACTTC. Its translation is CASSDNTGTEQYF.

This chain connects TRBV4-2 to TRBJ2-1; 13 nucleotides line up with TRBD2. Trimming cost V 1 base and J 7 bases; bases outside gene matches: 7. CDR1 and CDR2 from the germline V gene are LGHNA and YNFKEQ. This CDR3 is 17 amino acids long. CDR3 sequence: CASSQGVGLAGNNEQFF. CDR3 coding DNA: TGTGCCAGCAGCCAAGGGGTGGGACTAGCGGGGAATAATGAGCAGTTCTTC.

The chain is built from TRBV5-8 and TRBJ2-7; D possibly corresponds to TRBD1 (5 bases). The length of the CDR3 is 12 residues. Germline CDR1 reads SGHTS; CDR2 reads YDEGEE. Trimming shortened V by 7 bases and J by 9 bases, and 17 bases separated the two germline ends. CDR3 bases: TGTGCCAGCTGGGGCACAGGACGGGTGCAGTACTTC. The encoded protein is CASWGTGRVQYF.

The V call is TRBV3-1 (or the pseudogene TRBV3-2), the J call TRBJ1-2; no clear D gene. This CDR3 has 11 residues. Germline CDR1 and CDR2: LGHDT and YNNKEL (reference sequence). The ends were cut back, 0 bases at V and 13 bases at J, with 9 bases in the middle. DNA for the CDR3: TGTGCCAGCAGCCAAGACCTCCTCCCCACCTTC. This gives the protein CASSQDLLPTF.

The rearrangement uses TRBV6-4 and TRBJ1-4, with D unresolved. The germline V and J ends were trimmed by 7 bases and 4 bases, with 10 bases remaining between them. This CDR3 is built from 13 residues. CDR1 is MRHNA, CDR2 SNTAGT, per germline. Written as DNA, the CDR3 is TGTGCCAGCAATCGGCGGAGTAATGAAAAACTGTTTTTT. This codes for CASNRRSNEKLFF.

This sequence joins TRBV27 and TRBJ2-5; 8 bases are shared with TRBD1. This CDR3 is 13 amino acids long. The V gene's germline CDR1 is MNHEY and CDR2 SMNVEV (reference sequence). The junction had 3 bases not matched to a gene; V was cut back by 4 bases and J by 5 bases. Here the CDR3 reads CASSWTGRETQYF. The CDR3 nucleotides read TGTGCCAGCAGTTGGACAGGGAGGGAGACCCAGTACTTC.